This T cell receptor (beta chain) was identified in a study of blood T cell repertoires in COVID-19. A note on this clone: Additional DNA sequences in this sample encode the identical CDR3.

Data came from immunoSEQ multiplex PCR; TCRdb stores just in-frame clones and leaves some out. The data hold roughly 380,000 clones, with roughly nine tenths observed a single time. Trimming took off 5 bases at V and 1 base at J, with 8 bases between the two ends. This CDR3 is 13 amino acids long. Germline CDR1 KGHSH, CDR2 LQKENI. The V gene is TRBV18, the J gene TRBJ1-1; perhaps TRBD1 as D (5 bases). The TCR comes from a woman in her twenties or thirties who had recovered from COVID-19. The sequenced material came from PBMCs or T cells enriched from blood (not recorded which). CDR3 nucleotide sequence: TGTGCCAGCTCATCAGACAGGAACACTGAAGCTTTCTTT. Translation: CASSSDRNTEAFF.